This record covers a single TCR beta chain. Its antigen specificity is not known. No much larger clone exists at a distance of one base, and base qualities are not known. The treatment or condition label, as the study defines it: live attenuated yellow fever vaccine strain. A standard Ficoll-Paque protocol was used to isolate PBMCs from peripheral blood. Dynabeads CD4 and CD8 positive selection kits were used to isolate the CD4 and CD8 T-cell fractions. TriZol was used to extract RNA from bulk PBMCs, CD4 and CD8 fractions, and dextramer-positive and dextramer-negative fractions. This sample is part of a study of T cells after yellow fever vaccination (dated by TCRdb to between 2019 and 2020). As for the study more broadly: The SMART-Seq v4 Ultra Low Input RNA kit was used to prepare libraries from fractions with low cell numbers. Blood was drawn at multiple timepoints before and after primary and secondary immunization, with bulk PBMC replicates and cell subsets isolated. The cohort comprised two healthy male donors, one aged 18 to 30 and one aged 30 to 39 years. To follow T-cell clones before and after primary and booster YFV17D yellow fever vaccination, bulk TCR alpha and beta repertoires were sequenced over time.

The paper's findings and limits, for the study overall: Only a couple of donors were included in the study, so the extent to which the findings can be generalized is limited. A small fraction of clonotypes appeared in both the CD4 and CD8 compartments, likely as a result of convergent recombination. After the booster, most clones that had expanded after primary vaccination were detected again (around 97% of CD4 and around nine tenths of CD8), suggesting broad maintenance of memory. Compared with the primary T-cell response, the secondary T-cell response was faster but weaker, reaching its peak on day 5 rather than on day 15. Computational filtering was needed because FACS-sorted repertoires could contain abundant contaminating clonotypes from the bulk population.

Sequenced on an Illumina NovaSeq 6000. TCR cDNA was made using 5'RACE template switching, a step that added a universal primer site and unique molecular identifiers. Priming of cDNA synthesis was performed from both the TCR alpha and TCR beta constant segments. Two PCR steps were used to amplify libraries, with sample barcodes and sequencing adapters being added in the second step. Sequencing of libraries was done on Illumina HiSeq 2500 (2x100 bp) or NovaSeq (2x150 bp). On the authors' methods: Reads were demultiplexed and collapsed into UMI consensus sequences with MIGEC, and V(D)J alignment was performed with MiXCR. Vaccine-responding clonotypes were defined with edgeR using replicate PBMC samples, requiring FDR below 0.01 and a log2 fold change above 5 up to day 15. Bulk clonotypes were assigned CD4 or CD8 identity according to which sequenced CD4 or CD8 repertoire held them at higher abundance. TCRdb handled the public reads itself, with Q25 trimming in fastp and clone calling in MiXCR, and kept productive beta chains. For every CDR3 protein sequence, its rows merge into one entry that carries the most common genes and DNA. For this entry, the V and J calls and clone size follow TCRdb and not the study's own pipeline. For this sample there are a few hundred thousand distinct CDR3 sequences; roughly 5.6% appear just once. About 3.5% of the sample is in the top ten clones.

V sheds 3 bases and J sheds 5 bases, leaving 10 bases between their ends. The CDR3 holds 12 amino acids from the cysteine to the phenylalanine. CDR3 DNA is the only sequence kept; it has 36 bases, read in frame from the first base. Via the germline V gene (reference sequence), CDR1 is DFQATT and CDR2 SNEGSKA. This specimen consisted of CD4+ T cells sorted from PBMCs, obtained on the day of the yellow fever booster vaccination. Recombination connected TRBV20-1 to TRBJ2-5, with the D gene uncertain. The origin of this receptor is a young man who received the YFV17D yellow fever vaccine. The nucleotide sequence reads TGCAGTGCTAGGACCCCGGGTGAGACCCAGTACTTC. It encodes CSARTPGETQYF.